The clone carrying this TCR delta chain is deemed large. The entry originates in a study of delta chains in infants with herpesvirus infections. Gamma-chain- and delta-chain-specific primers converted PBMC RNA into TCR cDNA. TCRdb reprocessed the RT-PCR reads using CATT. Counted here are roughly 360 delta-chain clones, 13% occurring once; the ten biggest clones make up approximately 17%. This CDR3 has 21 amino acids. The germline V gene encodes CDR1 TSWWSYY and CDR2 QGS. The ends lost 2 bases at V and 0 bases at J; junction bases unmatched: 12. This sample comprised peripheral blood, obtained at time point 1 of longitudinal follow-up. The chain links TRDV1 to TRDJ3; 8 bases align to TRDD3. The TCR sequence derives from a human donor who was a Ugandan infant, either HIV-exposed or HIV-unexposed (not recorded which). The CDR3 here is CALGESVQLGVRSWDTRQMFF. The CDR3 DNA follows: TGTGCTCTTGGGGAATCCGTCCAACTGGGGGTCCGCTCCTGGGACACCCGACAGATGTTTTTC.